This T cell receptor (beta chain) was identified during a study of T cell responses to AZD1222 COVID-19 vaccine. The CDR3 sequence is 14 residues long. Germline V gene data show CDR1 as MNHEY and CDR2 as SVGAGI. Trimming left V 8 bases short and J 5 bases short, with 19 bases between. Clones were read by immunoSEQ multiplex PCR, and TCRdb kept only the in-frame ones, dropping some. Of more than 140,000 clones listed, around 88% were seen once; the top ten hold approximately 2.1%. The TCR was taken from an adult in good health. The chain has TRBV6-5 and TRBJ2-7; maybe TRBD2 (5 bases). The sequencing used peripheral blood, collected on day 0 of AZD1222 vaccination. CDR3 sequence (DNA): TGTGCCAGCGCGATAACTAGGACTCTTAACGAGCAGTACTTC. Its translation is CASAITRTLNEQYF.